This entry lists 21 T cell receptor beta chains sequenced from one sample in a study of CD8 T cells in cerebrospinal fluid in Alzheimer's disease. TCRdb reprocessed the 10x single-cell sequencing reads and stores each CDR3 protein as one record, lacking DNA. This sample's clone table lists about 1,500 distinct CDR3 sequences. The sample comprised cerebrospinal fluid. The receptors here all came from a human donor in good health.

This clonotype shows up as medium-sized by frequency. The CDR3 here is CASSPPAGGQETQYF. The V gene is TRBV18, the J gene TRBJ2-5. Germline loops: CDR1 KGHSH, CDR2 LQKENI. CDR3 length: 15 amino acids.

This clonotype is identified as medium-sized from frequency. The J gene is TRBJ2-7, the V gene TRBV20-1. CDR3 length: 11 residues. Germline CDR1 DFQATT, CDR2 SNEGSKA (reference sequence). The CDR3 sequence is CSATDSGEQYF.

This clonotype is identified as medium-sized from frequency. The chain has TRBV27 and TRBJ2-2; no DNA is available, so the TRBD2 call from TCRdb remains unchecked. This CDR3 contains 17 residues. CDR1 is MNHEY, CDR2 SMNVEV, per germline (reference sequence). CDR3 protein: CASSFRASGAIVGELFF.

The chain recombines TRBV6-4 with TRBJ1-1. This CDR3 is built from 13 residues. Germline-derived CDR1 and CDR2 are MRHNA and SNTAGT. The CDR3 sequence: CASSVGGDTEAFF.

Measured by frequency, this clonotype is medium-sized. This chain connects TRBV4-2 to TRBJ2-3; TCRdb reports TRBD1, a call that lacks DNA to check it against. Germline CDR1 and CDR2: LGHNA and YNFKEQ. This CDR3 spans 17 amino acids. The CDR3: CASSPPDRGQGADTQYF.

Measured by frequency, this clonotype is medium-sized (0.01 to 0.1%). This chain links TRBV6-6 with TRBJ2-4; with no DNA, the TCRdb D assignment of TRBD2 cannot be verified. The CDR3 runs 17 residues. CDR1 is MNHNY and CDR2 is SVGAGI in the germline V gene (reference sequence). The CDR3 region is CASSYSTSGRAPPIQYF.

In terms of frequency, this clonotype is medium-sized. V usage is TRBV2 and J usage is TRBJ1-2. The CDR3 sequence is 14 residues long. The V gene's germline CDR1 is SNHLY and CDR2 FYNNEI. The CDR3 protein is CASRGELEGTGYTF.

In terms of frequency, this clonotype is medium-sized. The CDR3 is CASSQDASGGLYEQYF. The rearrangement links TRBV4-3 to TRBJ2-7; TCRdb's D call of TRBD2 is untestable without DNA. The germline V gene has CDR1 LGHNA and CDR2 YSLEER. The CDR3 is made up of 16 amino acids.

V is TRBV5-8 and J is TRBJ2-4; TCRdb gives TRBD1 as the D gene, but with no DNA this cannot be confirmed. CDR1 and CDR2 from the germline V gene are SGHTS and YDEGEE. The CDR3 totals 16 residues. This CDR3 is CASSFGSDGGQNIQYF.

In terms of frequency, this clonotype is large (0.1 to 1%). This sequence joins TRBV20-1 and TRBJ2-5; TCRdb indicates TRBD2, and absent DNA this call remains unverified. The CDR3 is 12 amino acids. Germline-derived CDR1 and CDR2 are DFQATT and SNEGSKA (reference sequence). The CDR3 here is CSARAGGETQYF.

Judged by frequency, this clonotype is medium-sized. The chain combines TRBV20-1 with TRBJ2-5. The CDR3 extends over 11 amino acids. Germline V gene data show CDR1 as DFQATT and CDR2 as SNEGSKA (reference sequence). The CDR3 sequence: CSARMGETQYF.

This clonotype ranks as medium-sized in terms of frequency. The V and J genes are TRBV6-4 and TRBJ2-1; TCRdb proposes TRBD2, but this gene call is untestable without DNA. The length of the CDR3 is 16 residues. Germline V gene lookup returns CDR1 MRHNA and CDR2 SNTAGT. The CDR3 reads CASSALAGGSVGEQFF.

This clonotype ranks as medium-sized in terms of frequency. V usage is TRBV11-2 and J usage is TRBJ2-2; TCRdb calls TRBD1, which cannot be checked without DNA. The CDR3 has 14 amino acids. Germline values: CDR1 SGHAT, CDR2 FQNNGV. CDR3 loop: CASSHRSRGRALFF.

This clonotype is called medium-sized (0.01 to 0.1%) based on its frequency. The chain uses TRBV7-3 and TRBJ2-6; TCRdb's D call of TRBD1 is untestable without DNA. The CDR3 is made up of 16 amino acids. Germline V lookup: CDR1 SGHTA, CDR2 FQGTGA. CDR3 protein: CASSPPSRSGANVLTF.

In terms of frequency, this clonotype is medium-sized. The chain uses TRBV29-1 and TRBJ2-3; without DNA, the TCRdb call of TRBD1 cannot be checked. The germline gives CDR1 SQVTM, CDR2 ANQGSEA. There are 15 residues in the CDR3. CDR3 amino acids: CSVEGGEVSSDTQYF.

This clonotype is identified as medium-sized from frequency. This chain links TRBV6-6 with TRBJ2-1; the TRBD2 assignment by TCRdb is unverifiable without DNA. Germline assignment: CDR1 MNHNY and CDR2 SVGAGI (reference sequence). The CDR3 length is 15 residues. CDR3 protein: CASSYVTSGYNEQFF.

This clonotype is called medium-sized based on its frequency. The chain joins TRBV25-1 to TRBJ1-2; TCRdb proposes TRBD1, but this gene call is untestable without DNA. Germline CDR1 is MGHDK and CDR2 is SYGVNS. This CDR3 contains 12 residues. This chain's CDR3 is CASSESGVGYTF.

This clonotype is labeled medium-sized based on frequency. The chain employs TRBV5-1 and TRBJ2-2; checking the TCRdb D call of TRBD2 is not possible without DNA. The germline gives CDR1 SGHRS, CDR2 YFSETQ. The CDR3 has 17 amino acids. CDR3 sequence reads: CASSPGTSGSGTGELFF.

The V gene is TRBV7-3, the J gene TRBJ2-3; there is no DNA to check the TCRdb D call of TRBD2. Looked up from germline, CDR1 is SGHTA and CDR2 is FQGTGA. CDR3 size: 17 residues. The CDR3: CASSLAGGTTSTDTQYF.

By frequency, this clonotype registers medium-sized. The chain combines TRBV9 with TRBJ1-2; TCRdb calls TRBD1, which cannot be checked without DNA. The CDR3 loop spans 13 amino acids. The V gene's germline CDR1 is SGDLS and CDR2 YYNGEE. CDR3 region: CASSVAGAEGYTF.

By frequency, this clonotype registers medium-sized. The V call is TRBV6-5, the J call TRBJ1-1; checking the TCRdb D call of TRBD1 is not possible without DNA. The germline V gene encodes CDR1 MNHEY and CDR2 SVGAGI. The CDR3 runs to 17 residues. CDR3 protein: CASSYSRTGGLNTEAFF.